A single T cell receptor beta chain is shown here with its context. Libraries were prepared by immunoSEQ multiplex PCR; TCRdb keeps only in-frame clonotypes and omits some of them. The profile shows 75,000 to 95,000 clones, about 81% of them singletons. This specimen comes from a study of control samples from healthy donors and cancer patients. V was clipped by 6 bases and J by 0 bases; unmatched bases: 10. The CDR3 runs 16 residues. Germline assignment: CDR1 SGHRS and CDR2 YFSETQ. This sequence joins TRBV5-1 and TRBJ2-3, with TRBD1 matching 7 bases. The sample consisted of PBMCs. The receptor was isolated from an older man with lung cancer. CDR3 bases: TGCGCCAGCAAACTTTGGACAGGATTGAGCACAGATACGCAGTATTTT. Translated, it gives CASKLWTGLSTDTQYF.